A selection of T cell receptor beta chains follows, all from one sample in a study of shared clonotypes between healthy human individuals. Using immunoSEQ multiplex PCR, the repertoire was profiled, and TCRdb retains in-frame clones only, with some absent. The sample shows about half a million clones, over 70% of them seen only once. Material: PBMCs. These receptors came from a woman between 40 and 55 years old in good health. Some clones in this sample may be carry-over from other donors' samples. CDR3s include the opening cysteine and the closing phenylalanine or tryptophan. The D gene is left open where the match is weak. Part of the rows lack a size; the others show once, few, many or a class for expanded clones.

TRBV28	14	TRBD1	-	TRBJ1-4	CASTRTGDSEKLFF	TGTGCCAGCACCAGAACAGGGGACAGTGAAAAACTGTTTTTT
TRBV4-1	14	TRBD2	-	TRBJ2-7	CASSSERDYYEQYF	TGCGCCAGCAGCTCAGAGAGGGACTACTACGAGCAGTACTTC
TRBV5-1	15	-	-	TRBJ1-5	CASSLGAGGNQPQHF	TGCGCCAGCAGCTTGGGGGCCGGGGGCAATCAGCCCCAGCATTTT
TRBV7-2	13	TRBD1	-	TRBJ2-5	CASTQGPRETQYF	TGTGCCAGCACACAGGGGCCTAGGGAGACCCAGTACTTC
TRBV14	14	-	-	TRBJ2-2	CASSRPEGTGELFF	TGTGCCAGCAGCCGACCTGAGGGCACCGGGGAGCTGTTTTTT
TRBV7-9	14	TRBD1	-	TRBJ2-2	CASSSRDSTGELFF	TGTGCCAGCAGCTCCCGGGACAGCACCGGGGAGCTGTTTTTT
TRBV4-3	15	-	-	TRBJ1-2	CASSQDLAWVSGYTF	TGCGCCAGCAGCCAAGATCTCGCCTGGGTATCCGGCTACACCTTC
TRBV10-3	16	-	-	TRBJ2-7	CAISEIGGRARYEQYF	TGTGCCATCAGTGAAATAGGGGGGAGGGCTAGGTACGAGCAGTACTTC
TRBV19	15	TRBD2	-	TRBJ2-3	CASSEREFGTDTQYF	TGTGCCAGTAGCGAGCGGGAGTTCGGCACAGATACGCAGTATTTT
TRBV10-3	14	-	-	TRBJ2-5	CAIGSGLSQETQYF	TGTGCCATCGGTAGCGGACTAAGTCAAGAGACCCAGTACTTC
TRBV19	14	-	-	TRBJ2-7	CASRRTGGAYEQYF	TGTGCCAGTAGAAGGACAGGCGGGGCCTACGAGCAGTACTTC
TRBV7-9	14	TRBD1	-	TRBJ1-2	CASSNQGGPYGYTF	TGTGCCAGCAGTAACCAGGGGGGCCCCTATGGCTACACCTTC
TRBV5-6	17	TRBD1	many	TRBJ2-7	CASSQNPGTGWDYEQYF	TGTGCCAGCAGCCAAAACCCCGGGACAGGGTGGGACTACGAGCAGTACTTC
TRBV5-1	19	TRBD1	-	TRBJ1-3	CASSLYMDRGASSGNTIYF	TGCGCCAGCAGCTTGTATATGGACAGGGGAGCGTCCTCTGGAAACACCATATATTTT
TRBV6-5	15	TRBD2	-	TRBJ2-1	CASSYETSGSGEQFF	TGTGCCAGCAGTTATGAGACTAGCGGGAGTGGTGAGCAGTTCTTC
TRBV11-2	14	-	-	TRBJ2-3	CASSLDRGTDTQYF	TGTGCCAGCAGCTTAGATCGGGGGACAGATACGCAGTATTTT
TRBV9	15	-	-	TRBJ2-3	CASSVAHRTLDTQYF	TGTGCCAGCAGCGTAGCTCATCGTACCCTCGATACGCAGTATTTT
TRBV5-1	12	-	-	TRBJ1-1	CASTREGTEAFF	TGCGCCAGCACCCGTGAAGGCACTGAAGCTTTCTTT
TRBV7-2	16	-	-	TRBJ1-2	CASSFGFRTANYGYTF	TGTGCCAGCAGCTTTGGTTTCCGGACCGCTAACTATGGCTACACCTTC
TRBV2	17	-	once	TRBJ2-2	CASSSFGGPSRTGELFF	TGTGCCAGCAGTTCCTTTGGGGGGCCATCGAGGACCGGGGAGCTGTTTTTT
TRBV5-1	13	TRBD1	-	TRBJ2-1	CASRPGTGYEQFF	TGCGCCAGCAGACCCGGGACAGGGTATGAGCAGTTCTTC
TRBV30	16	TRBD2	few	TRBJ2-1	CAWSVTSGRDYNEQFF	TGTGCCTGGAGTGTAACTAGCGGGAGGGACTACAATGAGCAGTTCTTC
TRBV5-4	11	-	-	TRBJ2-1	CASSSDSKQFF	TGTGCCAGCAGCTCGGACTCGAAGCAGTTCTTC
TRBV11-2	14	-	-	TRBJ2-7	CASSHDSSSYEQYF	TGTGCCAGCAGCCACGACAGTAGCTCCTACGAGCAGTACTTC
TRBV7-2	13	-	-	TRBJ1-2	CASSRVVAYGYTF	TGTGCCAGCAGCCGCGTCGTCGCCTATGGCTACACCTTC
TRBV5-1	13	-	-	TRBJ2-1	CASSIEYYGEQFF	TGCGCCAGCAGCATCGAATACTATGGTGAGCAGTTCTTC
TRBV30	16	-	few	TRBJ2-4	CAWSVSRVSSKNIQYF	TGTGCCTGGAGTGTATCGAGAGTCAGTTCCAAAAACATTCAGTACTTC
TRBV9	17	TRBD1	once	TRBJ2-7	CASSVAAETGTYYEQYF	TGTGCCAGCAGCGTAGCTGCCGAGACAGGGACATATTACGAGCAGTACTTC
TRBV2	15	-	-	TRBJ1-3	CASRDPGTSGNTIYF	TGTGCCAGCAGAGATCCCGGGACGTCTGGAAACACCATATATTTT
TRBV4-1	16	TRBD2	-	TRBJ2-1	CASSQGLAGRYNEQFF	TGCGCCAGCAGCCAGGGACTAGCGGGTCGCTACAATGAGCAGTTCTTC
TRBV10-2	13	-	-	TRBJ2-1	CASSAPTYNEQFF	TGCGCCAGCAGTGCTCCTACATACAATGAGCAGTTCTTC
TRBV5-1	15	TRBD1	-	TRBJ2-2	CASSLITGGTGELFF	TGCGCCAGCAGCTTGATAACAGGGGGCACCGGGGAGCTGTTTTTT
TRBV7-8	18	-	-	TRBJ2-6	CASSLGRDHLTGANVLTF	TGTGCCAGCAGCTTAGGGCGGGACCATTTAACTGGGGCCAACGTCCTGACTTTC
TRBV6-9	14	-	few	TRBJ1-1	CASSYSGGGTEAFF	TGTGCCAGCAGTTATAGTGGGGGGGGCACTGAAGCTTTCTTT
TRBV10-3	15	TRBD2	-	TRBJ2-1	CAISEGGRAYNEQFF	TGTGCCATCAGTGAGGGCGGGAGGGCCTACAATGAGCAGTTCTTC
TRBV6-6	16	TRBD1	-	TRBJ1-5	CASSYSAPGQGKAQHF	TGTGCCAGCAGTTATTCGGCGCCAGGACAGGGGAAGGCCCAGCATTTT
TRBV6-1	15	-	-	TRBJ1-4	CASSERYGFGEKLFF	TGTGCCAGCAGTGAACGCTACGGATTTGGTGAAAAACTGTTTTTT
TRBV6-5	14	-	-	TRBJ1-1	CASSRQTWGTEAFF	TGTGCCAGCAGTCGACAGACGTGGGGCACTGAAGCTTTCTTT
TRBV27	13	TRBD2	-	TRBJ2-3	CASSTSGTDTQYF	TGTGCCAGCAGCACTAGCGGCACAGATACGCAGTATTTT
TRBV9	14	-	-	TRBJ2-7	CASSVRPYSYEQYF	TGTGCCAGCAGCGTACGTCCATATTCCTACGAGCAGTACTTC
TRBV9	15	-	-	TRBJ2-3	CASSSGRFSTDTQYF	TGTGCCAGCAGCTCCGGACGCTTTAGCACAGATACGCAGTATTTT
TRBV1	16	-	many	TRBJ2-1	CTSSHPGTRGYNEQFF	TGCACCAGCAGCCATCCCGGGACTCGCGGCTACAATGAGCAGTTCTTC
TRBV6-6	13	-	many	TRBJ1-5	CASSYQRAQPQHF	TGTGCCAGCAGTTACCAGAGGGCTCAGCCCCAGCATTTT
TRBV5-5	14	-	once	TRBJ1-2	CASSFQHKQGSYTF	TGTGCCAGCAGCTTCCAGCATAAACAGGGTAGCTACACCTTC
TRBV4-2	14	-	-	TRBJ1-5	CASSQEQAVQPQHF	TGTGCCAGCAGCCAAGAGCAGGCGGTTCAGCCCCAGCATTTT
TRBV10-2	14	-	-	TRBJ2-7	CASSESMGSYEQYF	TGCGCCAGCAGTGAGTCGATGGGATCTTACGAGCAGTACTTC
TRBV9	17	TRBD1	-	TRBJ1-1	CASSRRRDRELDTEAFF	TGTGCCAGCAGCCGTAGAAGGGACAGGGAACTCGACACTGAAGCTTTCTTT
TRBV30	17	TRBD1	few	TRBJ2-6	CAWSGQGWGSGANVLTF	TGTGCCTGGAGTGGACAGGGATGGGGCTCTGGGGCCAACGTCCTGACTTTC
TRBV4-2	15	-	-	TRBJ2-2	CASSQDPDYTGELFF	TGTGCCAGCAGCCAAGATCCTGATTACACCGGGGAGCTGTTTTTT
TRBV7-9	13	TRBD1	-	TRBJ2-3	CASSGYRGGTQYF	TGTGCCAGCAGCGGATACAGGGGTGGCACGCAGTATTTT
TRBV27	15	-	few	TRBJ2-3	CASSLSDPSTDTQYF	TGTGCCAGCAGTCTGTCCGACCCGAGCACAGATACGCAGTATTTT
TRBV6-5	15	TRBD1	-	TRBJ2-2	CASSYQGANTGELFF	TGTGCCAGCAGTTACCAGGGGGCCAACACCGGGGAGCTGTTTTTT
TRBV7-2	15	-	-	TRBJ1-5	CASSLPLGGNQPQHF	TGTGCCAGCAGCCTCCCCCTAGGGGGAAATCAGCCCCAGCATTTT
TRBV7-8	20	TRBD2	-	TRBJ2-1	CASSLADRASGEPTYNEQFF	TGTGCCAGCAGCTTAGCGGATCGGGCTAGCGGGGAGCCCACCTACAATGAGCAGTTCTTC
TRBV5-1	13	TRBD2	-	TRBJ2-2	CASGGTTTGELFF	TGCGCCAGCGGCGGGACTACCACCGGGGAGCTGTTTTTT
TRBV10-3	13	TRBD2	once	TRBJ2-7	CAAQDGLAYEQYF	TGTGCCGCCCAGGACGGACTAGCCTACGAGCAGTACTTC
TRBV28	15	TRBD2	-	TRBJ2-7	CASSWGTSGSHEQYF	TGTGCCAGCAGTTGGGGAACTAGCGGGAGCCACGAGCAGTACTTC
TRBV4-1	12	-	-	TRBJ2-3	CASSQDRDTQYF	TGCGCCAGCAGCCAAGATAGGGATACGCAGTATTTT
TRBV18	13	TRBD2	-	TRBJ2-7	CASSQGLEGEQYF	TGTGCCAGCTCGCAGGGACTAGAGGGCGAGCAGTACTTC